This T cell receptor beta chain was retrieved from a study of identical twins. With regard to this clonotype: Its antigen is as yet unknown.

Per the germline V gene, CDR1 is MNHEY and CDR2 is SVGAGI. The CDR3 runs to 15 residues. V gave up 6 bases and J gave up 3 bases; unmatched junction bases: 5. Points from the study as a whole: Those out-of-frame alpha sequences shared by twins showed an excess of low generation probability.

TCRdb processed the 5' RACE reads anew with MiXCR; each CDR3 protein has one entry. The data hold hundreds of thousands of distinct CDR3 sequences, with roughly a quarter observed a single time. Another study also made use of these data, one on T cells expressing NK-cell markers. From that study: Questions lingered over whether expanded NKG2C+ T cell clones were HCMV-specific.

This clonotype originated in a woman younger than 30 in good health. The chain employs TRBV6-5 and TRBJ2-3, with 11 bases that match TRBD2. The sample taken for sequencing was CD4+ T cells sorted from blood. The CDR3 DNA sequence: TGTGCCAGCAGCTACGGGACTAGCGGAACAGATACGCAGTATTTT. Translated: CASSYGTSGTDTQYF.